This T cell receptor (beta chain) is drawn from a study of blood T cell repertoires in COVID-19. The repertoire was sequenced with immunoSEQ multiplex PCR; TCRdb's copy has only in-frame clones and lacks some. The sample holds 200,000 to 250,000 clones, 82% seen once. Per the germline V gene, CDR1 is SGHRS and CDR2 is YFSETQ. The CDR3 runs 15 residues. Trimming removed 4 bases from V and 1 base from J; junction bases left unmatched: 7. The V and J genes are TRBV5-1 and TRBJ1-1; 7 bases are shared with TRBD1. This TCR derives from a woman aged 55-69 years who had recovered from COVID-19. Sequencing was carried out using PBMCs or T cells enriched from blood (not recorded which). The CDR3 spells CASSAGGGPNTEAFF. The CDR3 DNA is TGCGCCAGCAGCGCGGGAGGGGGCCCGAACACTGAAGCTTTCTTT.